The 27 T cell receptor beta chains presented below share a single source sample, sequenced in a study of blood T cell repertoires in COVID-19. Method: immunoSEQ multiplex PCR; TCRdb's copy keeps in-frame clones and lacks some. In the table there are fewer than 400,000 clones, 86% of which are singletons. The sample taken for sequencing was PBMCs or T cells enriched from blood (not recorded which). The receptor source for this set is a man aged 25-45 years who had recovered from COVID-19.

The rearrangement uses TRBV6-5 and TRBJ2-7, with 7 bases matching TRBD1. V lost 5 bases to trimming and J lost 6 bases; unmatched junction nucleotides: 7. Germline V gives CDR1 MNHEY, CDR2 SVGAGI. The CDR3 contains 13 residues. Here the CDR3 DNA reads TGTGCCAGCAGTCGACAGGGTACCAGCGAGCAGTACTTC. Amino acids: CASSRQGTSEQYF.

The chain uses TRBV28 and TRBJ1-6; D is possibly TRBD1 (6 bases). Germline-derived CDR1 and CDR2 are MDHEN and SYDVKM. This CDR3 region has 16 residues. V lost 8 bases to trimming and J lost 2 bases, with 16 bases between them. DNA of the CDR3: TGTGCCAGCGTAGTTGGGGGCAATACCTATAATTCACCCCTCCACTTT. It codes for CASVVGGNTYNSPLHF. Full variable domain (missing parts from reference TRBV28 and TRBJ1-6): DVKVTQSSRYLVKRTGEKVFLECVQDMDHENMFWYRQDPGLGLRLIYFSYDVKMKEKGDIPEGYSVSREKKERFSLILESASTNQTSMYLCASVVGGNTYNSPLHFGNGTRLTVT.

This rearrangement joins TRBV13 to TRBJ1-3; tentative D call: TRBD1 (5 bases). The V gene lost 5 bases and the J gene lost 4 bases, with 18 bases spanning the gap. This CDR3 is built from 16 residues. CDR1 PRHDT and CDR2 FYEKMQ come from the germline V gene (reference sequence). The CDR3 loop is CASSQNRGDLGNTIYF. CDR3 bases: TGTGCCAGCAGCCAGAACCGCGGGGACCTGGGAAACACCATATATTTT.

This chain joins TRBV5-6 and TRBJ2-7; 9 nucleotides agree with TRBD1. J was trimmed by 5 bases and V by 4 bases; bases with no gene match: 4. CDR1 is SGHDT, CDR2 YYEEEE, per germline. This CDR3 comprises 13 residues. The CDR3 coding sequence is TGTGCCAGCAGCCGGGACAGGGCCCACGAGCAGTACTTC. This gives the protein CASSRDRAHEQYF.

This chain uses TRBV4-1 with TRBJ2-2; 7 bases line up with TRBD2. Germline V lookup: CDR1 MGHRA, CDR2 YSYEKL. The CDR3 runs to 16 residues. J was trimmed by 2 bases and V by 2 bases; bases with no gene match: 5. The DNA for the CDR3 is TGCGCCAGCAGCCAAAGTGGGACTATCAACACCGGGGAGCTGTTTTTT. Protein product: CASSQSGTINTGELFF.

The genes are TRBV27 and TRBJ1-5; a weak D match, TRBD1 (6 bases). The CDR3 covers 16 residues. Trimming took 6 bases from V and 2 from J, leaving 17 bases between them. The germline gives CDR1 MNHEY, CDR2 SMNVEV (reference sequence). Here the CDR3 reads CASSREGGAGNQPQHF. The CDR3 region has the DNA TGTGCCAGCAGCCGGGAGGGGGGCGCAGGCAATCAGCCCCAGCATTTT.

The genes are TRBV27 and TRBJ1-1; 9 bases map to TRBD1. This CDR3 is built from 15 residues. CDR1 MNHEY and CDR2 SMNVEV come from the germline V gene (reference sequence). The V and J ends lost 3 bases and 3 bases, in that order; junction bases with no gene match: 5. For the CDR3, the DNA is TGTGCCAGCAGTTTTTGGACAGGGGCCCACACTGAAGCTTTCTTT. As protein: CASSFWTGAHTEAFF.

The chain employs TRBV7-2 and TRBJ2-3; D is uncertain. The V end lost 4 bases, the J end lost 7 bases, and 12 bases lay between the germline ends. The length of the CDR3 is 13 residues. From germline, CDR1 is SGHTA and CDR2 FQGNSA. The CDR3 reads CASSSRRGYTQYF. CDR3 coding DNA: TGTGCCAGCAGCTCCAGGCGTGGATATACGCAGTATTTT.

The chain is built from TRBV30 and TRBJ2-7; no clear D. The ends were cut back, 3 bases at V and 5 bases at J, with 8 bases in the middle. The CDR3 runs to 11 residues. Germline CDR1 GTSNPN, CDR2 SVGIG (reference sequence). The CDR3 protein is CAWRNRDEQYF. In nucleotides, the CDR3 is TGTGCCTGGAGGAACCGGGACGAGCAGTACTTC.

The chain has TRBV12-3 or TRBV12-4 and TRBJ1-2, with 8 bases lining up with TRBD1. The CDR3 is 13 residues long. Unmatched junction bases numbered 2, after V lost 1 base and J lost 7 bases. In DNA, the CDR3 is TGTGCCAGCAGTTTAGGGGACAGGACTGGCTACACCTTC. This sequence encodes CASSLGDRTGYTF.

The chain joins TRBV7-2 to TRBJ1-2; 9 nucleotides align to TRBD1. With V trimmed by 4 bases and J by 4 bases, 13 bases remained unmatched. This CDR3 contains 17 residues. From germline, CDR1 is SGHTA and CDR2 FQGNSA. CDR3 region: CASSSAGGQGILYGYTF. Here the CDR3 DNA reads TGTGCCAGCAGCTCCGCTGGGGGACAGGGAATCCTCTATGGCTACACCTTC.

V is TRBV15 and J is TRBJ1-1; no firm D call. Between the trimmed V and J ends, which lost 0 bases and 6 bases, there was a span of 14 bases. Germline V gene lookup returns CDR1 LNHNV and CDR2 YYDKDF (reference sequence). There are 15 residues in the CDR3. CDR3 amino acids: CATSRDLLGGAEAFF. The CDR3 DNA reads as TGTGCCACCAGCAGAGATCTCCTAGGCGGGGCTGAAGCTTTCTTT.

This rearrangement joins TRBV24-1 to TRBJ2-2; the match to TRBD1 covers 8 bases. The germline CDR1 and CDR2 sequences are KGHDR and SFDVKD. V gave up 4 bases and J gave up 4 bases; unmatched junction bases: 4. The CDR3 spans 15 residues. CDR3 sequence reads: CATSDPRGLTGELFF. In DNA, the CDR3 is TGTGCCACCAGTGACCCCAGGGGGCTCACCGGGGAGCTGTTTTTT.

This chain joins TRBV2 and TRBJ1-5; D perhaps matches TRBD1 (6 bases). The CDR3 is 14 amino acids. The germline V gene has CDR1 SNHLY and CDR2 FYNNEI. V was cut by 6 bases and J by 2 bases, with 11 bases left in between. The CDR3 bases are TGTGCCAGCAGGGCCGGGACACGCAATCAGCCCCAGCATTTT. Its translation is CASRAGTRNQPQHF.

The chain joins TRBV5-1 to TRBJ1-2; the D gene is possibly TRBD1 (5 bases). CDR1 is SGHRS and CDR2 is YFSETQ in the germline V gene. CDR3 length equals 19 residues. V lost 1 base, J lost 4 bases, and 26 bases lay in between. CDR3 loop: CASSLNPPGAGVKGYGYTF. CDR3 sequence (DNA): TGCGCCAGCAGCTTGAATCCCCCCGGTGCGGGGGTAAAGGGCTATGGCTACACCTTC.

The chain employs TRBV23-1 and TRBJ2-7; possibly TRBD1 for D (5 bases). TRBV23-1 is an ORF for which the function is uncertain. The CDR3 has 15 amino acids. V lost 6 bases and J 4 bases, leaving 19 bases between the germline ends. The CDR3 DNA reads TGCGCCAGCAGCCACCGGCGCGACAGAGCGTACGAGCAGTACTTC. Its protein is CASSHRRDRAYEQYF.

The chain joins TRBV5-1 to TRBJ2-3, with D possibly TRBD1 on 7 matching bases. CDR3 length: 17 amino acids. Trimming took off 7 bases at V and 0 bases at J, with 21 bases between the two ends. Germline V gives CDR1 SGHRS, CDR2 YFSETQ. The CDR3 sequence is CASAKTQGRYSTDTQYF. The CDR3 coding sequence is TGCGCCAGCGCAAAGACACAGGGGAGGTATAGCACAGATACGCAGTATTTT.

V gene TRBV5-5 combines with J gene TRBJ1-5; D remains ambiguous. Germline lookup yields CDR1 SGHKS and CDR2 YYEKEE (reference sequence). Trimming cost V 4 bases and J 0 bases, with 5 bases left between them. The CDR3 is made up of 13 amino acids. CDR3 DNA sequence: TGTGCCAGCAGCGTAGATAGCAATCAGCCCCAGCATTTT. This translates into CASSVDSNQPQHF.

This chain joins TRBV11-3 and TRBJ2-7; 15 bases are a match to TRBD2. The junction had 9 bases not matched to a gene; V was cut back by 6 bases and J by 0 bases. Germline CDR1 and CDR2: SGHNT and YENEEA. CDR3 length equals 18 residues. CDR3: CASSLHRTSGRGSYEQYF. The CDR3 nucleotides read TGTGCCAGCAGTCTACATAGGACTAGCGGGAGGGGCTCCTACGAGCAGTACTTC.

The chain recombines TRBV6-5 with TRBJ2-1; maybe TRBD1 (7 bases). V was trimmed by 6 bases and J by 8 bases, leaving 20 bases between them. The CDR3 spans 15 residues. CDR1 and CDR2 from the germline V gene are MNHEY and SVGAGI. The CDR3 nucleotides read TGTGCCAGCAGCCCCCTATTCGGGGGACAGTATGAGCAGTTCTTC. It encodes CASSPLFGGQYEQFF.

The chain links TRBV5-4 to TRBJ2-3; 10 bases match TRBD2. The J segment lost 13 bases and the V segment lost 3 bases, leaving 8 bases of the junction unmatched. CDR3 length: 13 residues. In germline, CDR1 is SGHNT, CDR2 YYREEE (reference sequence). DNA for the CDR3: TGTGCCAGCAGCTCATCGTCTAGCGGGAGTGAGTATTTT. It is translated as CASSSSSSGSEYF.

V gene TRBV2 combines with J gene TRBJ1-2, with 7 bases that match TRBD1. The germline V gene has CDR1 SNHLY and CDR2 FYNNEI. Trimming took 5 bases from V and 0 from J; bases not matched to a gene: 0. The CDR3 is 13 amino acids. CDR3 nucleotides: TGTGCCAGCAGTCAGGGGGCTAACTATGGCTACACCTTC. Its translation: CASSQGANYGYTF. Supplemented by reference TRBV2 and TRBJ1-2, the full variable domain reads EPEVTQTPSHQVTQMGQEVILRCVPISNHLYFYWYRQILGQKVEFLVSFYNNEISEKSEIFDDQFSVERPDGSNFTLKIRSTKLEDSAMYFCASSQGANYGYTFGSGTRLTVV.

This chain joins TRBV28 and TRBJ1-3; no firm D call. The germline V gene encodes CDR1 MDHEN and CDR2 SYDVKM. The V end was cut by 4 bases, the J end by 2 bases, with 9 bases between. The CDR3 consists of 14 residues. The CDR3 DNA reads TGTGCCAGCAGTTGGAGGGAACCTGGAAACACCATATATTTT. It codes for CASSWREPGNTIYF.

J is TRBJ1-2 and V is TRBV7-8; 11 nucleotides match TRBD1. Germline-derived CDR1 and CDR2 are SGHVS and FQNEAQ. CDR3 length: 13 amino acids. With V trimmed by 5 bases and J by 8 bases, 4 bases remained unmatched. The CDR3, as DNA: TGTGCCAGCAGCCCGGGACAGGGGGGAGGCTACACCTTC. Translating gives CASSPGQGGGYTF. The entire variable domain, with the rest obtained from reference TRBV7-8 and TRBJ1-2, is as follows: GAGVSQSPRYKVAKRGQDVALRCDPISGHVSLFWYQQALGQGPEFLTYFQNEAQLDKSGLPSDRFFAERPEGSVSTLKIQRTQQEDSAVYLCASSPGQGGGYTFGSGTRLTVV.

J is TRBJ2-2 and V is TRBV23-1; no reliable D call. TRBV23-1 is labeled an ORF, and its function is uncertain. The V end lost 3 bases, the J end lost 2 bases, and 7 bases lay between the germline ends. The CDR3 spans 14 residues. The CDR3, as DNA: TGCGCCAGCAGTCATCACAGTAACACCGGGGAGCTGTTTTTT. This codes for CASSHHSNTGELFF.

V gene TRBV5-1 combines with J gene TRBJ1-3; D may be TRBD1 (6 bases). CDR1 and CDR2 (germline): SGHRS, YFSETQ. V was clipped by 4 bases and J by 0 bases, with 11 bases between them. This CDR3 region has 15 residues. In nucleotides, the CDR3 is TGCGCCAGCAGCAGGGAAGGGGGCTCTGGAAACACCATATATTTT. Amino acid sequence: CASSREGGSGNTIYF.

The chain joins TRBV12-3 or TRBV12-4 to TRBJ1-5, with D unclear. V was trimmed by 4 bases and J by 8 bases, leaving 9 bases between them. The CDR3 covers 12 residues. Here the CDR3 reads CASSYSAKPQHF. CDR3 DNA sequence: TGTGCCAGCAGTTACAGTGCAAAGCCCCAGCATTTT.